The present entry profiles one T cell receptor beta chain with its context. What it binds is unknown. Germline V gives CDR1 MNHEY, CDR2 SMNVEV (reference sequence). CDR3 length: 15 amino acids. V lost 1 base to trimming and J lost 10 bases, with 19 bases between them. Clones were read by immunoSEQ multiplex PCR, and TCRdb kept only the in-frame ones, dropping some. The table lists 90,000 to 120,000 clones, about 90% of them singletons, with 3.5% to 4.5% in the top ten. The data derive from a study of T cell responses to AZD1222 COVID-19 vaccine. Study-level results: Donors were mostly white British, more females; clonal diversity possibly underestimated. Spike-specific TCR breadth rose after two AZD1222 doses, and depth rose as well. Spike-wide coverage was observed for vaccine-associated CD4 TCRs, with dominant responses at 160-218 and 743-854.

The sequence derives from an adult in good health. This specimen consisted of peripheral blood, obtained on day 0 of AZD1222 vaccination. This rearrangement joins TRBV27 to TRBJ1-1; TRBD1 is a possible D gene (6 bases). The CDR3 DNA reads as TGTGCCAGCAGTTTATACCGGGGGCGGACTAACGGAGCTTTCTTT. Residues: CASSLYRGRTNGAFF.